This T cell receptor (beta chain) derives from a study of naive and memory T cell subsets. Study-level results: Between naive and memory subsets, TCR abundance power law exponents differed.

Both TRBC1 and TRBC2 were covered by a beta constant-region primer of two equimolar oligonucleotides. TCRdb reanalysed the UMI-ligation and nested PCR reads using MiXCR and keeps one entry per CDR3 protein. The data show 150,000 or so distinct CDR3 sequences, about 17% seen once. The germline V and J ends were trimmed by 6 bases and 8 bases, with 7 bases remaining between them. The CDR3 loop spans 11 amino acids. From germline, CDR1 is MNHEY and CDR2 SVGAGI. In the case of this clonotype: The antigen is undetermined.

Source material: naive CD4+ T cells from blood. V is TRBV6-5 and J is TRBJ2-2; perhaps TRBD2 as D (5 bases). The clonotype originates from a human donor in good health. The CDR3 DNA reads as TGTGCCAGCAGACGACTAGGGGAGCTGTTTTTT. This translates into CASRRLGELFF.